The T cell receptor beta chain under discussion was sequenced for a study of metastatic and nonmetastatic thyroid tumors. Study conclusions and caveats: As reported, TCR beta diversity in blood and tumor was significantly higher in malignant thyroid tumors than in benign nodules.

On this clone itself: Its specificity is not known.

Per the original data handling: What underpinned the distant-metastasis classifier for papillary thyroid cancer was the set of CDR3 differences across clinicopathological groups. With MiXCR, TCRdb called clones anew from the PCR reads. The V and J calls reflect TCRdb's pipeline rather than the authors' work. This table holds about 2,900 clones, more than 35% found once. No patient received treatment before thyroid surgery. The CDR3 is made up of 14 amino acids. V lost 5 bases to trimming and J lost 3 bases, with 13 bases between them. Germline CDR1 and CDR2: DFQATT and SNEGSKA (reference sequence). The sample taken for sequencing was tumor tissue. The chain employs TRBV20-1 and TRBJ2-2; D not certain. This TCR derives from a female donor with papillary thyroid cancer or a benign thyroid nodule (not recorded which). Some clones in this sample may be carry-over from other donors' samples. The CDR3 region is CSAAVGPHTGELFF. CDR3 in DNA: TGCAGTGCTGCCGTGGGTCCTCACACCGGGGAGCTGTTTTTT.